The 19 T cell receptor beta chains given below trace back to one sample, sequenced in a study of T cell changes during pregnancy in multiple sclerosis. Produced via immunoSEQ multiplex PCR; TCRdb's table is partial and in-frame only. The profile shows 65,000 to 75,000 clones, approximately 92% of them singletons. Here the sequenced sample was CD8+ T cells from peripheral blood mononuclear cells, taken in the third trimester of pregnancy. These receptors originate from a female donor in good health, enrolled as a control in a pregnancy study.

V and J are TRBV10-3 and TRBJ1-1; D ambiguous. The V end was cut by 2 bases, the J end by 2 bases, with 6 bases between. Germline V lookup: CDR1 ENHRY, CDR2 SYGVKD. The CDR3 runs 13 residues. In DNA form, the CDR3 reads TGTGCCATCAGTGAGGGCAGAAACACTGAAGCTTTCTTT. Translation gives CAISEGRNTEAFF.

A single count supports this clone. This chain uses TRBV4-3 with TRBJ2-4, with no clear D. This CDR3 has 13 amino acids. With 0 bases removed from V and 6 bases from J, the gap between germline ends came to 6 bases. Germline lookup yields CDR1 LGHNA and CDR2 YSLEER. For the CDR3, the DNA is TGCGCCAGCAGCCAAGATACCGGAAACATTCAGTACTTC. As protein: CASSQDTGNIQYF.

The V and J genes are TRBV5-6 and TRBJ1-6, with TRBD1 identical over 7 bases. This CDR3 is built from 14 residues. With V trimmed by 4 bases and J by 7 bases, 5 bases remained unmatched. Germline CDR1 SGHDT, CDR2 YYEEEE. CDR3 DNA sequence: TGTGCCAGCAGCCCCGACAGGGCAAATTCACCCCTCCACTTT. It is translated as CASSPDRANSPLHF.

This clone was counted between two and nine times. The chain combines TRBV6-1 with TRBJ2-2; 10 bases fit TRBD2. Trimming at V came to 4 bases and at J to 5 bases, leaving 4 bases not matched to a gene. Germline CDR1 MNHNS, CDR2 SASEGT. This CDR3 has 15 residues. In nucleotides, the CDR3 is TGTGCCAGCAGTGTGAGCGGGGGGGGGACCGGGGAGCTGTTTTTT. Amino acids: CASSVSGGGTGELFF.

The CDR3 reads CASSSTHTSGGHPGTGELFF. CDR3 coding DNA: TGCGCCAGCAGTTCGACCCACACTAGCGGGGGCCACCCGGGCACCGGGGAGCTGTTTTTT. This chain connects TRBV5-1 to TRBJ2-2, with 11 bases lining up with TRBD2. CDR1 is SGHRS, CDR2 YFSETQ, per germline. V lost 5 bases, J lost 4 bases, and 19 bases stayed unmatched. The CDR3 is made up of 20 amino acids.

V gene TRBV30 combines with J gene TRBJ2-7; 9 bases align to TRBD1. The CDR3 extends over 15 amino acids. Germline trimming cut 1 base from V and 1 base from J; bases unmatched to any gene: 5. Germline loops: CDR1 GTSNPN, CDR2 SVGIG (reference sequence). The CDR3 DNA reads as TGTGCCTGGAGTGCCGGGGACAGGGAGTCCTACGAGCAGTACTTC. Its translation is CAWSAGDRESYEQYF.

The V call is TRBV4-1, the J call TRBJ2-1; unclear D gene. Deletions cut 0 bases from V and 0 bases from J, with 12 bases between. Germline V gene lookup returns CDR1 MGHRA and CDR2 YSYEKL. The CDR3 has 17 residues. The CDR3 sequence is CASSQDPPPSSYNEQFF. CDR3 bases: TGCGCCAGCAGCCAAGATCCCCCCCCGAGCTCCTACAATGAGCAGTTCTTC.

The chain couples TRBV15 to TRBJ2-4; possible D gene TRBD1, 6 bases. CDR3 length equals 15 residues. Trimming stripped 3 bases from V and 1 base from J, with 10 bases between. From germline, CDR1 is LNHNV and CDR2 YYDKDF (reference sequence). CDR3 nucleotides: TGTGCCACCAGCAGTCCGCAGGGGGCCAAAAACATTCAGTACTTC. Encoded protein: CATSSPQGAKNIQYF.

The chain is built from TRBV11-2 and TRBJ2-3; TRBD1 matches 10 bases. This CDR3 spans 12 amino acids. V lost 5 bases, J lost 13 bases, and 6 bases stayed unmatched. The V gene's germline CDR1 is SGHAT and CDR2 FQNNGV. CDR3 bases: TGTGCCAGCAGCCTAATGGACAGGGGGAAGTATTTT. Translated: CASSLMDRGKYF.

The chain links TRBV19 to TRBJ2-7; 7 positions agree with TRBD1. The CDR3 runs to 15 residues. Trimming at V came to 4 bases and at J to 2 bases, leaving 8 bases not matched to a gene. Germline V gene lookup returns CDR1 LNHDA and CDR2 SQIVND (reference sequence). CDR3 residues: CASSTEADRAYEQYF. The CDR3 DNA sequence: TGTGCCAGTAGTACCGAAGCCGACAGGGCCTACGAGCAGTACTTC.

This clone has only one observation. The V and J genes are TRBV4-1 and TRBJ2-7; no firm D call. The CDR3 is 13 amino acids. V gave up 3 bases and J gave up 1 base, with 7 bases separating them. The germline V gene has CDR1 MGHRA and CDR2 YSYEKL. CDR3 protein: CASSHTESYEQYF. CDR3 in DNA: TGCGCCAGCAGCCATACTGAATCCTACGAGCAGTACTTC.

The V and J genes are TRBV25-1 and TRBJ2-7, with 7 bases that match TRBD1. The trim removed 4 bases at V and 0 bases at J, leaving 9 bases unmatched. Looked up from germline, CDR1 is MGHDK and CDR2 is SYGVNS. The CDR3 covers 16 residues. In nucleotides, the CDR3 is TGTGCCAGCAGTGCCTCCGGGACAGAGAGCTCCTACGAGCAGTACTTC. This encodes CASSASGTESSYEQYF.

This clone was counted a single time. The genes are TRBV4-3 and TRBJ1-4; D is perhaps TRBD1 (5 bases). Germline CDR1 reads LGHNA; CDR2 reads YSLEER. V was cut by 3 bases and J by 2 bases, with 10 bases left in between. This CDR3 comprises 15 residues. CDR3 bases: TGCGCCAGCAGCCAGGGGGAGGCCACTAATGAAAAACTGTTTTTT. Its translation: CASSQGEATNEKLFF.

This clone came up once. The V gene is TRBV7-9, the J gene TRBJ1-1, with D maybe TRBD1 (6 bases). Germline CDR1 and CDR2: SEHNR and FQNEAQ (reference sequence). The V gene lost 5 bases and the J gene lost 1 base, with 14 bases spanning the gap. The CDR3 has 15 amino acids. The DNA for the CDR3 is TGTGCCAGCAGCAACCCAGGGGCAGGGAACACTGAAGCTTTCTTT. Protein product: CASSNPGAGNTEAFF.

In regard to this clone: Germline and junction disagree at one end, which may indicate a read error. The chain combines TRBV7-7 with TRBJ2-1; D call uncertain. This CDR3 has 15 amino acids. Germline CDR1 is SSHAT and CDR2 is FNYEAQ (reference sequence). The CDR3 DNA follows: TGTGCTAGCAGCTCGACTCTGAGCTCCTACAATGAGCAGTTCTTC. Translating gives CASSSTLSSYNEQFF.

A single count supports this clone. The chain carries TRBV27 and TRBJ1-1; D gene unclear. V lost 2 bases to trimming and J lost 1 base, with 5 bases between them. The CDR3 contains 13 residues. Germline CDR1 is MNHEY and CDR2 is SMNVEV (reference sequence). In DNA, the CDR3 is TGTGCCAGCAGTTTACGGGAGAACACTGAAGCTTTCTTT. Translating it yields CASSLRENTEAFF.

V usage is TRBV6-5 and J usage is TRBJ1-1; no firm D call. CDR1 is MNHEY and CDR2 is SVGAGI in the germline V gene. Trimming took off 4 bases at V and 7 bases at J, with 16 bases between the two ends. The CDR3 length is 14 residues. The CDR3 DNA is TGTGCCAGCAGTTTCGACTCGGCTGGAGGTGAAGCTTTCTTT. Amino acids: CASSFDSAGGEAFF.

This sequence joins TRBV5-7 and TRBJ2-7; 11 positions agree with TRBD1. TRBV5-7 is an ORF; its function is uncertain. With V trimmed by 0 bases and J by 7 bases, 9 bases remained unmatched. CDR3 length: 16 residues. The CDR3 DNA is TGTGCCAGCAGCTTGGCCAACGGACAGGGGGCGGGTGAGCAGTACTTC. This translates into CASSLANGQGAGEQYF.

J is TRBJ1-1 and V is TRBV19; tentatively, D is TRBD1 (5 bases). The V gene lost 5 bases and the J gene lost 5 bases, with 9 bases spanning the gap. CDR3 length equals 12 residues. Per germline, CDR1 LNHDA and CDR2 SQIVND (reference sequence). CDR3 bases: TGTGCCAGTAGTGTTCAGGGTACTGAAGCTTTCTTT. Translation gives CASSVQGTEAFF.